This T cell receptor beta chain was identified in a study of blood T cells in healthy people across ages. Whole-study findings and limits: Age advanced and TCR beta diversity per million T cells fell, roughly linearly. Observed TCR beta diversity showed a strong correlation with the percentage of naive T cells as measured by flow cytometry. Higher diversity and more naive CD4+ cells were features of long-lived donors, compared to aged donors.

Each sample used at least 6 million PBMCs. A second about 7 to 11 cycle PCR used barcoded and J-beta primers. MiXCR, run by TCRdb on the 5' RACE reads, gives a single entry per CDR3 protein. In the table there are roughly 930,000 distinct CDR3 sequences, approximately 49% of which are singletons. CDR1 and CDR2 from the germline V gene are SGHRS and YFSETQ. The CDR3 contains 15 residues. Between the trimmed V and J ends, which lost 4 bases and 8 bases, there was a span of 19 bases. This clonotype was recorded only once. No antigen is known for it. The sequence was collected from a man younger than 45 in good health. The V call is TRBV5-1, the J call TRBJ2-1; tentative D call: TRBD1 (6 bases). Sequencing was carried out using blood. Here the CDR3 reads CASSERTAKGDEQFF. DNA for the CDR3: TGCGCCAGCAGCGAGAGGACAGCTAAGGGCGATGAGCAGTTCTTC.